This T cell receptor beta chain appears in the sequencing data of a study of shared clonotypes between healthy human individuals. Terminally differentiated effector memory CD45RA+ cells were left out of the naive CD8 fraction, which was CD45RO-negative and positively selected for CCR7. As regards this clone: Its antigen is still unknown.

Deletions cut 0 bases from V and 1 base from J, with 9 bases between. The CDR3 runs to 15 residues. CDR1 is SGDLS, CDR2 YYNGEE, per germline. Study-wide findings and caveats: In the sorted subsets, rarefaction showed sequencing was incomplete despite large depth.

Using immunoSEQ multiplex PCR, the repertoire was profiled, and TCRdb retains in-frame clones only, with some absent. Of roughly 2.1 million clones in the sample, around 93% were seen once. The specimen sequenced was naive CD8+ T cells from PBMCs. The chain couples TRBV9 to TRBJ2-3, with D perhaps matching TRBD1 or TRBD2 (5 bases each). The receptor was derived from a man aged 18 to 29 in good health. Some clones in this sample may be carry-over from other donors' samples. This chain's CDR3 is CASSVGGKRTDTQYF. CDR3 in DNA: TGTGCCAGCAGCGTAGGGGGGAAGCGCACAGATACGCAGTATTTT.